Listed here are 10 T cell receptor beta chains from one sample, sequenced in a study of blood T cell repertoires in COVID-19. TCRdb's copy holds only in-frame clones and misses some; the assay was immunoSEQ multiplex PCR. The table has 95,000 to 110,000 clones, roughly nine tenths seen once; the top ten hold roughly 5.6%. The sample consisted of peripheral blood. The receptors here all came from a human donor in a cohort sampled during active COVID-19.

There are a few counts of this clone. The chain carries TRBV6-2 or TRBV6-3 and TRBJ1-4; D ambiguous. The CDR3 consists of 15 residues. Trimming removed 0 bases at V and 5 bases at J, with 10 bases between. CDR1 and CDR2 (germline): MNHEY, SVGEGT. For the CDR3, the DNA is TGTGCCAGCAGTTACTCGGGAGAGGGCAATGAAAAACTGTTTTTT. Protein sequence: CASSYSGEGNEKLFF.

This clone was seen a single time. A junction end diverges from the germline sequence, so it may reflect a read error. The gene calls are TRBV19 and TRBJ1-1; 8 positions match TRBD1. This CDR3 is 17 amino acids long. CDR1 and CDR2 (germline): LNHDA, SQIVND (reference sequence). Here the CDR3 DNA reads TGTGCCAGTAGCCTGGCAGGGGGCGCGAAAATGAACGCTGAAGCTTTCTTT. Translation: CASSLAGGAKMNAEAFF.

The rearrangement links TRBV19 to TRBJ2-2, with a weak D call TRBD2 (6 bases). Germline CDR1 is LNHDA and CDR2 is SQIVND (reference sequence). V lost 9 bases and J 2 bases, leaving 10 bases between the germline ends. This CDR3 has 13 amino acids. The CDR3 DNA reads as TGTGCCAGCATCGGGGGAAACACCGGGGAGCTGTTTTTT. Amino acids: CASIGGNTGELFF. The full variable domain, completed using reference TRBV19 and TRBJ2-2, is DGGITQSPKYLFRKEGQNVTLSCEQNLNHDAMYWYRQDPGQGLRLIYYSQIVNDFQKGDIAEGYSVSREKKESFPLTVTSAQKNPTAFYLCASIGGNTGELFFGEGSRLTVL.

The chain carries TRBV11-3 and TRBJ2-5; the match to TRBD1 covers 9 bases. The CDR3 extends over 15 amino acids. V was pared by 5 bases and J by 4 bases, with 8 bases of the junction left unmatched. Germline CDR1 and CDR2: SGHNT and YENEEA. The CDR3 sequence: CASSLGTGISETQYF. For the CDR3, the DNA is TGTGCCAGCAGCCTAGGGACAGGGATATCAGAGACCCAGTACTTC.

The chain links TRBV24-1 to TRBJ2-2; 8 bases map to TRBD2. Germline V gives CDR1 KGHDR, CDR2 SFDVKD. V gave up 3 bases and J gave up 3 bases; unmatched junction bases: 5. This CDR3 is built from 16 residues. In DNA form, the CDR3 reads TGTGCCACCAGTGATAGCGGGAGAGGTTACACCGGGGAGCTGTTTTTT. It translates to CATSDSGRGYTGELFF.

Comments on this clone: The sample has other DNA sequences that encode this CDR3 too. This chain uses TRBV5-5 with TRBJ2-7, with 7 bases that match TRBD2. The CDR3 has 14 residues. V lost 2 bases to trimming and J lost 2 bases; unmatched junction nucleotides: 4. The V gene's germline CDR1 is SGHKS and CDR2 YYEKEE (reference sequence). CDR3 coding DNA: TGTGCCAGCAGCTTCCCGCTAGCGGCCTACGAGCAGTACTTC. It encodes CASSFPLAAYEQYF.

The chain is built from TRBV6-5 and TRBJ2-7; 7 nucleotides align to TRBD2. The ends lost 2 bases at V and 6 bases at J; junction bases unmatched: 4. The V gene's germline CDR1 is MNHEY and CDR2 SVGAGI. The CDR3 totals 13 residues. CDR3 loop: CASSYREDREQYF. The CDR3 coding sequence is TGTGCCAGCAGTTACCGGGAGGATCGCGAGCAGTACTTC.

The chain is built from TRBV7-2 and TRBJ2-5; TRBD2 aligns across 9 bases. The germline V gene has CDR1 SGHTA and CDR2 FQGNSA. The CDR3 is made up of 17 amino acids. With 7 bases clipped from V and 2 bases from J, the junction kept 14 bases outside the gene matches. In DNA form, the CDR3 reads TGTGCCAGCACCCCGGGTAGCGGGAGAGGATCGCAAGAGACCCAGTACTTC. Its protein is CASTPGSGRGSQETQYF.

The chain employs TRBV3-1 (or the pseudogene TRBV3-2) and TRBJ2-2; D possibly corresponds to TRBD1 (6 bases). V lost 1 base and J lost 7, with 13 bases in between. The CDR3 is 15 residues long. Germline CDR1 reads LGHDT; CDR2 reads YNNKEL (reference sequence). In DNA, the CDR3 is TGTGCCAGCAGCCAAGGGCGTGCAGGGGTCGGGGAGCTGTTTTTT. As protein: CASSQGRAGVGELFF.

The gene calls are TRBV4-3 and TRBJ2-1; TRBD2 matches at 9 bases. Germline trimming cut 0 bases from V and 0 bases from J; bases unmatched to any gene: 6. The CDR3 extends over 18 amino acids. CDR1 and CDR2 (germline): LGHNA, YSLEER. CDR3 nucleotide sequence: TGCGCCAGCAGCCAAGAGGCCCAGCGGGAGGACTCCTACAATGAGCAGTTCTTC. Translated, it gives CASSQEAQREDSYNEQFF.